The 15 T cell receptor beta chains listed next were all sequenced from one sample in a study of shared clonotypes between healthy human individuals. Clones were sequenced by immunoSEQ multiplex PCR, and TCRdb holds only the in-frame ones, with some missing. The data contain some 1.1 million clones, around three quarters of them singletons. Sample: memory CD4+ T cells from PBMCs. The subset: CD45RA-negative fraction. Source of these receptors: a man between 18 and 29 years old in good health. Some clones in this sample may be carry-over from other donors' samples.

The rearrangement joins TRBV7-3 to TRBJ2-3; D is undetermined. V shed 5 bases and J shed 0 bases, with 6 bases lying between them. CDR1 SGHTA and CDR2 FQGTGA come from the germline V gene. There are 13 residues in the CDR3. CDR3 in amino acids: CASSPPSTDTQYF. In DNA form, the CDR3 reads TGTGCCAGCAGCCCCCCTAGCACAGATACGCAGTATTTT.

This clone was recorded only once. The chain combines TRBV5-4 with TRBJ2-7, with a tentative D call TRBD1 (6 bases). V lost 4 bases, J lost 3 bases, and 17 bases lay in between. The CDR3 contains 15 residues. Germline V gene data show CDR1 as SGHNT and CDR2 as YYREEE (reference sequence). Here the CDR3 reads CASSPTTGSIYEQYF. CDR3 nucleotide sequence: TGTGCCAGCAGCCCAACTACAGGGTCCATCTACGAGCAGTACTTC.

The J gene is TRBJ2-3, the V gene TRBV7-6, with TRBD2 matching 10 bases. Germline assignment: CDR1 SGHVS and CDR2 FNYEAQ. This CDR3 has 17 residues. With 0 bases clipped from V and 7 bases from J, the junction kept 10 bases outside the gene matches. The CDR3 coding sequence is TGTGCCAGCAGCTTAGCGCTCGGAGCGGGAGGGCCGAATACGCAGTATTTT. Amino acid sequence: CASSLALGAGGPNTQYF.

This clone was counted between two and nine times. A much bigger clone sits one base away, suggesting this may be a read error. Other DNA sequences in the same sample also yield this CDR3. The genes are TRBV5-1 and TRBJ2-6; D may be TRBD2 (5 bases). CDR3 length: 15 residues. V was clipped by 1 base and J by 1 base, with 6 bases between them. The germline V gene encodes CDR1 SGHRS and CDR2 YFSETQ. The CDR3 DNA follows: TGCGCCAGCAGCTTGTCGGGGTCTGGGGCCAACGTCCTGACTTTC. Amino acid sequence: CASSLSGSGANVLTF. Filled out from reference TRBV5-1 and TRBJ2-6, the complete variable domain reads KAGVTQTPRYLIKTRGQQVTLSCSPISGHRSVSWYQQTPGQGLQFLFEYFSETQRNKGNFPGRFSGRQFSNSRSEMNVSTLELGDSALYLCASSLSGSGANVLTFGAGSRLTVL.

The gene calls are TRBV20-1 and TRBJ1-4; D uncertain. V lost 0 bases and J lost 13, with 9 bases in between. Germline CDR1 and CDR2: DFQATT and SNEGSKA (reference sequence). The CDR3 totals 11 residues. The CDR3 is CSARDTRSLFF. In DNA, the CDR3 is TGCAGTGCTAGAGACACCCGGTCACTGTTTTTT.

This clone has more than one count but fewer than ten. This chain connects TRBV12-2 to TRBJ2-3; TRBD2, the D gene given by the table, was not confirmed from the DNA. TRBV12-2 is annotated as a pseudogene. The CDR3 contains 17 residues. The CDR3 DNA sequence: TGTGCAAGTCGCTTAGAGGTTCAGAGGGCCCGCACAGATACGCAGTATTTT. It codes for CASRLEVQRARTDTQYF.

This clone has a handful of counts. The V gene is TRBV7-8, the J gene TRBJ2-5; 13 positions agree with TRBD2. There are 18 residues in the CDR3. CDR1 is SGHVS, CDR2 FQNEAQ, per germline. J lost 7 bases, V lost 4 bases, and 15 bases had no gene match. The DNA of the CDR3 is TGTGCCAGCAGCTCGTTGACTAGCGGGAGGTCCTCGGGGGGGACCCAGTACTTC. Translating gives CASSSLTSGRSSGGTQYF.

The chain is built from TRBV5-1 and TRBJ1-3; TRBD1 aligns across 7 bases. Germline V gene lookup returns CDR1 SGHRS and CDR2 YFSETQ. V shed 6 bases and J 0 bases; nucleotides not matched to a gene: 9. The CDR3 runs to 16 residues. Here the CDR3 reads CASTVVGTDSGNTIYF. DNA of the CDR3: TGCGCCAGCACCGTAGTAGGGACAGACTCTGGAAACACCATATATTTT.

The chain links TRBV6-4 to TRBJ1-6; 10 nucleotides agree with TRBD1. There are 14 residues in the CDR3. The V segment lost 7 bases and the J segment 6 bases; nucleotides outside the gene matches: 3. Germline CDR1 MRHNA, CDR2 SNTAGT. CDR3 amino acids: CASKDRGFNSPLHF. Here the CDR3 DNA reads TGTGCCAGCAAGGACAGGGGGTTTAATTCACCCCTCCACTTT.

The CDR3 nucleotides are TGTGCCAGCAGTTCGCAGACCGGGGGCTATGGCTACACCTTC. Translated: CASSSQTGGYGYTF. V usage is TRBV11-1 and J usage is TRBJ1-2, with D perhaps TRBD1 (5 bases). The germline V and J ends were trimmed by 6 bases and 4 bases, with 15 bases remaining between them. This CDR3 region has 14 residues. Germline-derived CDR1 and CDR2 are SGHAT and FQDESV (reference sequence). The entire variable domain, with the rest obtained from reference TRBV11-1 and TRBJ1-2, is as follows: EAEVAQSPRYKITEKSQAVAFWCDPISGHATLYWYRQILGQGPELLVQFQDESVVDDSQLPKDRFSAERLKGVDSTLKIQPAELGDSAMYLCASSSQTGGYGYTFGSGTRLTVV.

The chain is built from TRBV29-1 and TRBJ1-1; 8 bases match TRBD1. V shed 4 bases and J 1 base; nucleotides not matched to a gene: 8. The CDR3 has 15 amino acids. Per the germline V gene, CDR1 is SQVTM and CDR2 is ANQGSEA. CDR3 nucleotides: TGCAGCGTTGGCACAGGGGGACGCTGGAACACTGAAGCTTTCTTT. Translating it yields CSVGTGGRWNTEAFF.

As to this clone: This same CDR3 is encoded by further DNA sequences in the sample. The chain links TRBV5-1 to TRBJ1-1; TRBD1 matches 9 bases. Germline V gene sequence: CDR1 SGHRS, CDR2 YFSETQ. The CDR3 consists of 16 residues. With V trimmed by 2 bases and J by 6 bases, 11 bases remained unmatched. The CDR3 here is CASSFGAGGQGSEAFF. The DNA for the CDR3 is TGCGCCAGCAGCTTTGGGGCTGGGGGACAGGGTTCTGAAGCTTTCTTT.

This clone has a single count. CDR3 DNA: TGCAGCGTTGGGGGACCTACACAAGAGACCCAGTACTTC. Protein product: CSVGGPTQETQYF. The rearrangement uses TRBV29-1 and TRBJ2-5; D tentatively reads TRBD1 or TRBD2 (5 bases each). CDR1 SQVTM and CDR2 ANQGSEA come from the germline V gene. The CDR3 has 13 amino acids. The germline V and J ends were trimmed by 4 bases and 2 bases, with 11 bases remaining between them.

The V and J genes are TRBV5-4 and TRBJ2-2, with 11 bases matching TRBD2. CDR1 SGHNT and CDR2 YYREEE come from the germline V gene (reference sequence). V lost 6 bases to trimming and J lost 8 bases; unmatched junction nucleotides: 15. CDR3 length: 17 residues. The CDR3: CASNHPLAGEGWGELFF. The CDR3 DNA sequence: TGTGCCAGCAATCACCCACTAGCGGGAGAGGGTTGGGGGGAGCTGTTTTTT.

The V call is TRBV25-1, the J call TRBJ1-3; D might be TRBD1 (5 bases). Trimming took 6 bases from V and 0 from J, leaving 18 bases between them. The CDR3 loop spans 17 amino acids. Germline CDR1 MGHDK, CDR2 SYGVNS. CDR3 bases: TGTGCCAGCAGCGATCCATCAGCAGGGAGCTCTGGAAACACCATATATTTT. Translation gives CASSDPSAGSSGNTIYF.